These 17 T cell receptor beta chains came from one sample sequenced in a study of T cells in Graves' hyperthyroidism and ophthalmopathy. Amplified TCR beta CDR3 regions derived from RNA transcripts. Initially, a first-round RT-PCR of the TCR CDR3 employed the HTBI primer set. TCRdb reanalysed the multiplex PCR reads using MiXCR and keeps one entry per CDR3 protein. The sample contains about 360,000 distinct CDR3 sequences, 13% of which appear only once. The sample comprised blood. Every receptor here comes from a young woman with Graves' hyperthyroidism.

This clonotype was detected ten times or more. The gene calls are TRBV28 and TRBJ2-6; 8 bases map to TRBD1. Trimming took 6 bases from V and 0 from J; bases not matched to a gene: 1. The length of the CDR3 is 15 residues. Germline V gene lookup returns CDR1 MDHEN and CDR2 SYDVKM. CDR3 sequence: CASRTGVSGANVLTF. The CDR3 nucleotides are TGTGCCAGCAGGACAGGGGTCTCTGGGGCCAACGTCCTGACTTTC. The entire variable domain, with the rest obtained from reference TRBV28 and TRBJ2-6, is as follows: DVKVTQSSRYLVKRTGEKVFLECVQDMDHENMFWYRQDPGLGLRLIYFSYDVKMKEKGDIPEGYSVSREKKERFSLILESASTNQTSMYLCASRTGVSGANVLTFGAGSRLTVL.

There are a few counts of this clonotype. The chain employs TRBV20-1 and TRBJ2-3; D not resolved. The CDR3 loop spans 15 amino acids. With 5 bases removed from V and 2 bases from J, the gap between germline ends came to 17 bases. The V gene's germline CDR1 is DFQATT and CDR2 SNEGSKA (reference sequence). CDR3: CSACDPFGSTDTQYF. The DNA of the CDR3 is TGCAGTGCTTGTGACCCCTTCGGATCCACAGATACGCAGTATTTT.

This clonotype was seen repeatedly, ten times or more. The rearrangement uses TRBV28 and TRBJ1-6; maybe TRBD1 (5 bases). The CDR3 contains 17 residues. Deletions cut 4 bases from V and 7 bases from J, with 20 bases between. Germline loops: CDR1 MDHEN, CDR2 SYDVKM. Here the CDR3 reads CASSSPSRGVVNSPLHF. CDR3 in DNA: TGTGCCAGCAGTTCCCCCTCCCGGGGGGTCGTGAATTCACCCCTCCACTTT.

This clonotype showed up many times. The chain joins TRBV10-3 to TRBJ2-7; TRBD1 agrees at 7 bases. V was clipped by 5 bases and J by 6 bases; unmatched bases: 7. The length of the CDR3 is 13 residues. Per germline, CDR1 ENHRY and CDR2 SYGVKD. CDR3 nucleotide sequence: TGTGCCATCAGTCTGGGACAGCCCGGCGAGCAGTACTTC. Amino acids: CAISLGQPGEQYF.

This clonotype counts as medium-sized (0.01 to 0.1%). CDR3 protein: CASSRTSGGAYNEQFF. The CDR3 DNA reads as TGTGCCAGCAGCCGGACTAGCGGGGGGGCCTACAATGAGCAGTTCTTC. The rearrangement joins TRBV11-2 to TRBJ2-1; TRBD2 aligns across 15 bases. This CDR3 contains 16 residues. Trimming at V came to 5 bases and at J to 2 bases, leaving 1 base not matched to a gene. The germline gives CDR1 SGHAT, CDR2 FQNNGV.

This clonotype was counted ten times or more. The chain recombines TRBV3-1 with TRBJ2-5; D is perhaps TRBD1 (6 bases). The CDR3 runs 15 residues. The V and J ends lost 0 bases and 2 bases respectively, with 10 bases between them. Germline V CDR1 and CDR2: LGHDT, YNNKEL (reference sequence). The CDR3 protein is CASSQDGGPQETQYF. The DNA of the CDR3 is TGTGCCAGCAGCCAAGATGGGGGCCCTCAAGAGACCCAGTACTTC.

This clonotype was seen many times. The chain combines TRBV7-9 with TRBJ2-5, with 7 bases identical to TRBD1. Per the germline V gene, CDR1 is SEHNR and CDR2 is FQNEAQ (reference sequence). Trimming at V came to 4 bases and at J to 0 bases, leaving 20 bases not matched to a gene. The CDR3 runs 20 residues. The CDR3 DNA follows: TGTGCCAGCAGCTCGTCCGTCGGCGCGAGGGGGCCCTTAAACCAAGAGACCCAGTACTTC. It encodes CASSSSVGARGPLNQETQYF.

This clonotype was detected only once. The rearrangement uses TRBV7-3 and TRBJ2-5; D is perhaps TRBD1 or TRBD2 (5 bases each). Trimming took off 1 base at V and 5 bases at J, with 17 bases between the two ends. The CDR3 runs 16 residues. CDR1 SGHTA and CDR2 FQGTGA come from the germline V gene. Here the CDR3 reads CASSLRYPSGTETQYF. The CDR3 region has the DNA TGTGCCAGCAGCTTAAGATACCCGTCAGGGACGGAGACCCAGTACTTC.

This clonotype was counted ten times or more. This chain connects TRBV18 to TRBJ2-3; TRBD2 aligns across 12 bases. Trimming took 4 bases from V and 2 from J; bases not matched to a gene: 4. CDR3 length: 16 amino acids. Germline V gene data show CDR1 as KGHSH and CDR2 as LQKENI. CDR3 in amino acids: CASSQGLAGLTDTQYF. The CDR3 region has the DNA TGTGCCAGCTCACAGGGACTAGCGGGCCTCACAGATACGCAGTATTTT.

The rearrangement uses TRBV4-2 and TRBJ2-1; either TRBD1 or TRBD2 may supply D (7 bases each). The CDR3 contains 16 residues. Germline V gives CDR1 LGHNA, CDR2 YNFKEQ. V lost 2 bases and J lost 5, with 16 bases in between. CDR3 amino acids: CASSQSSQGGNNEQFF. Here the CDR3 DNA reads TGTGCCAGCAGCCAATCATCCCAGGGGGGGAACAATGAGCAGTTCTTC.

This clonotype came up a few times. The junction departs from the called germline gene at one end, perhaps through a read error. The chain uses TRBV7-2 and TRBJ2-2, with 8 bases lining up with TRBD1. The CDR3 is 18 amino acids. Per germline, CDR1 SGHTA and CDR2 FQGNSA. The CDR3 sequence is CAGSYGTGLVQEAGELFF. The CDR3 bases are TGTGCCGGCAGTTACGGGACAGGCCTCGTCCAGGAGGCCGGGGAGCTGTTTTTT. Drawing the rest from reference TRBV7-2 and TRBJ2-2, the complete variable domain is GAGVSQSPSNKVTEKGKDVELRCDPISGHTALYWYRQSLGQGLEFLIYFQGNSAPDKSGLPSDRFSAERTGGSVSTLTIQRTQQEDSAVYLCAGSYGTGLVQEAGELFFGEGSRLTVL.

V gene TRBV7-2 combines with J gene TRBJ1-3; D remains ambiguous. The CDR3 is 17 residues long. The V gene's germline CDR1 is SGHTA and CDR2 FQGNSA. The V end lost 3 bases, the J end lost 0 bases, and 15 bases lay between the germline ends. The chain's CDR3 is CASSLSWSTSSGNTIYF. The CDR3 nucleotides are TGTGCCAGCAGCTTGAGTTGGTCGACGAGCTCTGGAAACACCATATATTTT.

The chain couples TRBV7-2 to TRBJ1-1; a possible D gene is TRBD1 (5 bases). In germline, CDR1 is SGHTA, CDR2 FQGNSA. The V end lost 3 bases, the J end lost 0 bases, and 8 bases lay between the germline ends. The CDR3 is 14 residues long. The CDR3 loop reads CASSFGHLNTEAFF. DNA for the CDR3: TGTGCCAGCAGCTTCGGACACCTGAACACTGAAGCTTTCTTT.

This clonotype turned up a few times. Being one base from a much bigger clone, this may be a read error. The chain links TRBV11-3 to TRBJ2-7; D possibly corresponds to TRBD2 (6 bases). Germline loops: CDR1 SGHNT, CDR2 YENEEA. There are 13 residues in the CDR3. CDR3 in DNA: TGTGCCAGCAGCTTCAGGGACTCCCACGAGCAGTACTTC. The encoded protein is CASSFRDSHEQYF.

This clonotype was counted only a few times. V is TRBV6-4 and J is TRBJ1-1; no definite D call. Per germline, CDR1 MRHNA and CDR2 SNTAGT. The V gene lost 2 bases and the J gene lost 5 bases, with 3 bases spanning the gap. The CDR3 has 11 residues. CDR3 sequence: CASSDLTEAFF. CDR3 sequence (DNA): TGTGCCAGCAGTGACCTGACTGAAGCTTTCTTT.

This clonotype was observed at least ten times. The rearrangement joins TRBV10-3 to TRBJ1-5, with TRBD1 as a possible D gene (5 bases). CDR1 is ENHRY and CDR2 is SYGVKD in the germline V gene. The CDR3 is 13 amino acids. Trimming shortened V by 5 bases and J by 7 bases, and 12 bases separated the two germline ends. The CDR3, as DNA: TGTGCCATCAGTAAGACTGGGGGACAGCCCCAGCATTTT. Protein sequence: CAISKTGGQPQHF.

Remarks on this clonotype: Since a much larger clone is just one base distant, this may be a read error. V and J are TRBV11-2 and TRBJ2-5, with D perhaps being TRBD1 or TRBD2 (6 bases each). CDR1 and CDR2 (germline): SGHAT, FQNNGV. CDR3 length equals 15 residues. The CDR3 spells CASSLGRGAQETQCF. In nucleotides, the CDR3 is TGTGCCAGCAGCTTAGGGAGGGGGGCCCAAGAGACCCAGTGCTTC. Supplemented by reference TRBV11-2 and TRBJ2-5, the full variable domain reads EAGVAQSPRYKIIEKRQSVAFWCNPISGHATLYWYQQILGQGPKLLIQFQNNGVVDDSQLPKDRFSAERLKGVDSTLKIQPAKLEDSAVYLCASSLGRGAQETQCFGPGTRLLVL.